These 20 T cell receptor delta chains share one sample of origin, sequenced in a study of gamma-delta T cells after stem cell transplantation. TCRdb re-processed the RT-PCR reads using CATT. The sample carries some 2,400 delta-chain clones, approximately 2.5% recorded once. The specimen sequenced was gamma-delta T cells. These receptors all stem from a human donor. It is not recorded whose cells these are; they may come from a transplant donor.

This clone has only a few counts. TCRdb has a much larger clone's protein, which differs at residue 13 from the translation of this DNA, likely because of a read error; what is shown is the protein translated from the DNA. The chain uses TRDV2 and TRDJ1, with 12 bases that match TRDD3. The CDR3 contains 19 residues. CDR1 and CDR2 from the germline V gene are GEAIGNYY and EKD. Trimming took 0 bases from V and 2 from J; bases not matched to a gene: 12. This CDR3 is CACDTVRLGDTQRTDKLIF. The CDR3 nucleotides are TGTGCCTGTGACACCGTTAGACTGGGGGATACCCAGAGGACCGATAAACTCATCTTT.

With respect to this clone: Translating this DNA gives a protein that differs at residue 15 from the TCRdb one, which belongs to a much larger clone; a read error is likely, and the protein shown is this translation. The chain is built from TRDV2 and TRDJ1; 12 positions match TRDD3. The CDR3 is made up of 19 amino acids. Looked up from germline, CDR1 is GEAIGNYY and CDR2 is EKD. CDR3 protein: CACDPTTGGYTSYTYKLIF. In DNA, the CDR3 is TGTGCCTGTGACCCGACTACTGGGGGATACACCAGTTACACCTATAAACTCATCTTT.

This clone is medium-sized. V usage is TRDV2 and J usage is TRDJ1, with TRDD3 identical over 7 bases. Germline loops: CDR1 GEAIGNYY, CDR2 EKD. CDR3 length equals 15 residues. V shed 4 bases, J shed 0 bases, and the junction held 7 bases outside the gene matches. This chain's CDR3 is CACDSVLGYTDKLIF. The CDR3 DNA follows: TGTGCCTGTGATTCCGTACTGGGGTACACCGATAAACTCATCTTT.

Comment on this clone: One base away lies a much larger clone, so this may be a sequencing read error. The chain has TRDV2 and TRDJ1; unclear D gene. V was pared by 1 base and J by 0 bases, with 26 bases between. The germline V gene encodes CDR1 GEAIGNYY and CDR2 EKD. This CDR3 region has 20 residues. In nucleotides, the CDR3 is TGTGCCTGTGACACGACAACAGTAGCCGACCGAGGGAATAACACCGATAAACTCATCTTT. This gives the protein CACDTTTVADRGNNTDKLIF.

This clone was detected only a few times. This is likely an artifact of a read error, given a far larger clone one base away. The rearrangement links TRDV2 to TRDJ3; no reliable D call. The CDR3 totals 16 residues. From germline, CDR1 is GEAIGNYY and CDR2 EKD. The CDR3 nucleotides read TGTGCCGGTGACGCCCAGGACTCCTGGGACACCCGACAGATGTTTTTC. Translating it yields CAGDAQDSWDTRQMFF.

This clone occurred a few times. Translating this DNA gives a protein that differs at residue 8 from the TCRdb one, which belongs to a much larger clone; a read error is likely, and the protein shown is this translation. CDR3: CACDTVLSTDKLIF. The CDR3 nucleotides are TGTGCCTGTGACACGGTACTGAGCACCGATAAACTCATCTTT. V usage is TRDV2 and J usage is TRDJ1; D unclear. This CDR3 region has 14 residues. Germline V gene data show CDR1 as GEAIGNYY and CDR2 as EKD. V dropped 1 base and J dropped 1 base, with 9 bases sitting between them.

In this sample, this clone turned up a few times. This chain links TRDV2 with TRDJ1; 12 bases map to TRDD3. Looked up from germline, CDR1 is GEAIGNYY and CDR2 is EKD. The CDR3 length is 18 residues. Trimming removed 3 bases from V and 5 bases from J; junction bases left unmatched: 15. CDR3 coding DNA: TGTGCCTGTGACGCCGTACTGGGGGATACACACCCATTGGATAAACTCATCTTT. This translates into CACDAVLGDTHPLDKLIF.

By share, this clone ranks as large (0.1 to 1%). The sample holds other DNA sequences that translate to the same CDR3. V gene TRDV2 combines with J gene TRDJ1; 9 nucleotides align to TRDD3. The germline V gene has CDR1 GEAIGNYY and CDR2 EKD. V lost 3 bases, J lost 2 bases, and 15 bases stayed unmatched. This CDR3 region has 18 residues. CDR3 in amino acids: CACDSLGPGDTWTDKLIF. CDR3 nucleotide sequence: TGTGCCTGTGACTCCCTCGGACCGGGGGATACTTGGACCGATAAACTCATCTTT.

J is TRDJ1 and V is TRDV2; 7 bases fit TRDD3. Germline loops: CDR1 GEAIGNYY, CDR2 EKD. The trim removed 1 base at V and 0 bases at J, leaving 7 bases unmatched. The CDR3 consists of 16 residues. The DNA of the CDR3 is TGTGCCTGTGACACTATTGGGGGACCAGACACCGATAAACTCATCTTT. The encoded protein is CACDTIGGPDTDKLIF.

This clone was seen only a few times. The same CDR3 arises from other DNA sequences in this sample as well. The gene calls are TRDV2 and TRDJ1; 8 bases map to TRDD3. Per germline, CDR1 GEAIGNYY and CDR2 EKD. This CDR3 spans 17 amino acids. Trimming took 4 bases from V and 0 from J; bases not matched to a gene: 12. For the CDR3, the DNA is TGTGCCTGTGATCCTCTGGGGGAGACAAGGTACACCGATAAACTCATCTTT. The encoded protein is CACDPLGETRYTDKLIF.

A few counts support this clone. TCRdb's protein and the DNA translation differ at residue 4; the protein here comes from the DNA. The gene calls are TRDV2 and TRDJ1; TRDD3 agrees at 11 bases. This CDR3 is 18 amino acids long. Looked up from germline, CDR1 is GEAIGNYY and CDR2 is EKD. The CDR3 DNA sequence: TGTGCCTGTGGCACCGGAAATCTGGGGGATACAAACTCCGATAAACTCATCTTT. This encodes CACGTGNLGDTNSDKLIF.

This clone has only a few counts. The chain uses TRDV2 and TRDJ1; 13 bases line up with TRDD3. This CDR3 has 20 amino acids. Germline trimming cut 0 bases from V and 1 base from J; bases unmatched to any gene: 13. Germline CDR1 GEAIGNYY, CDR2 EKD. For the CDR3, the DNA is TGTGCCTGTGACACCGTTACTGGGGGATACGCGGAATCCATCACCGATAAACTCATCTTT. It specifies CACDTVTGGYAESITDKLIF.

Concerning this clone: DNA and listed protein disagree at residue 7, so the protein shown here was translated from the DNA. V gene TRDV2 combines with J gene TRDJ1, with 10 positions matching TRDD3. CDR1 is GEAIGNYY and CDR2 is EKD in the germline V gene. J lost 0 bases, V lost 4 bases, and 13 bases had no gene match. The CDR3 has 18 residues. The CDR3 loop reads CACDSLPGDTQYTDKLIF. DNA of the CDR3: TGTGCCTGTGATTCCTTACCGGGGGATACGCAGTACACCGATAAACTCATCTTT.

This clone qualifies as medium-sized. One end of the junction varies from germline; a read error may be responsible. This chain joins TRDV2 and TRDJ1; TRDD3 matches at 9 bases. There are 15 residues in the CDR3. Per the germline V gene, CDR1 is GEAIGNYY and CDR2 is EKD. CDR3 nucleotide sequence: TGTGCCTGTGACCTGGTGGGGGATAAGGCCGATAAGCTCATCTTT. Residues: CACDLVGDKADKLIF.

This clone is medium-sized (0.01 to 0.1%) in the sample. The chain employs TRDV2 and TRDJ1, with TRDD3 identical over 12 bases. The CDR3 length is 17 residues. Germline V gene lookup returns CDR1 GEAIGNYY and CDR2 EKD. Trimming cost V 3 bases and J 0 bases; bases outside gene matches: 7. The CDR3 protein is CACDPLGDTQYTDKLIF. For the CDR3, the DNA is TGTGCCTGTGACCCACTGGGGGATACACAGTACACCGATAAACTCATCTTT.

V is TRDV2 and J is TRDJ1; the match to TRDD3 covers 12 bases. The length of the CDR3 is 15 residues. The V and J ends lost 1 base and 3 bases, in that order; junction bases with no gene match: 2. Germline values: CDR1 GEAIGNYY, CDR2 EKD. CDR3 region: CACDTLGDTADKLIF. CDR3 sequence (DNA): TGTGCCTGTGACACGCTGGGGGATACGGCCGATAAACTCATCTTT.

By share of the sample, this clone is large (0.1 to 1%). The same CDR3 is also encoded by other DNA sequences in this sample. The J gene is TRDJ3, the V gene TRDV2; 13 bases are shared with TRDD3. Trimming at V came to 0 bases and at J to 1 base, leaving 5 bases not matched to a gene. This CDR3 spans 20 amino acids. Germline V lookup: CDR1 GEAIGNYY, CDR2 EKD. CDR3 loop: CACDTVLGDTVSWDTRQMFF. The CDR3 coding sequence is TGTGCCTGTGACACCGTACTGGGGGATACGGTTTCCTGGGACACCCGACAGATGTTTTTC.

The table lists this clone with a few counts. Here the CDR3 DNA reads TGTGCCTGTGGCACGGTGGGGGACAGCTCCTGGGACACCCGACAGATGTTTTTC. It specifies CACGTVGDSSWDTRQMFF. The rearrangement links TRDV2 to TRDJ3, with TRDD3 identical over 7 bases. V shed 5 bases, J shed 0 bases, and the junction held 9 bases outside the gene matches. The CDR3 has 18 amino acids. Germline CDR1 is GEAIGNYY and CDR2 is EKD.

In nucleotides, the CDR3 is TGTGCCTGTGACACCGTACTGGGGGATACGCGAAAAACCGATAAACTCATCTTT. Translated: CACDTVLGDTRKTDKLIF. The chain joins TRDV2 to TRDJ1, with 13 positions matching TRDD3. This CDR3 region has 18 residues. CDR1 and CDR2 from the germline V gene are GEAIGNYY and EKD. With 0 bases clipped from V and 2 bases from J, the junction kept 8 bases outside the gene matches.

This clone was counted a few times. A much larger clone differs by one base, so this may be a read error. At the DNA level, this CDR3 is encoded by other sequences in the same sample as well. Here the CDR3 DNA reads TGTGCCTGTGACACTGTACTGGGGGATACTTATTCCTGGGACACCCGACAGATGTTTTTC. This codes for CACDTVLGDTYSWDTRQMFF. The gene calls are TRDV2 and TRDJ3, with 12 bases that match TRDD3. The CDR3 has 20 amino acids. Germline CDR1 is GEAIGNYY and CDR2 is EKD. The V gene end was trimmed by 1 base and the J gene end by 1 base; junction bases not matched to a gene: 7.